Sequencing of this T cell receptor (beta chain) was carried out in a study of CD8 T cells in Susac syndrome. CD8+ and CD4+ blood T cells underwent TCR beta sequencing. The CDR3 spans 12 residues. V was cut by 3 bases and J by 5 bases, with 6 bases left in between. It was with random hexamers that 0.5 to 1 ug RNA was reverse transcribed. A multiplex approach, immunoSEQ multiplex PCR, amplified TCR beta CDR3 across 54 Vbeta and 13 Jbeta. Each CDR3 protein is one row after TCRdb ran MiXCR on the immunoSEQ multiplex PCR reads. The sample lists some 95,000 distinct CDR3 sequences, 85% to 95% seen once, with roughly 0.3% in the top ten.

This TCR was recovered from a human donor in good health. Source material: CD8+ T cells from PBMCs. This sequence joins TRBV12-3 or TRBV12-4 and TRBJ2-3; perhaps D is TRBD1 or TRBD2 (5 bases each). DNA for the CDR3: TGTGCCAGCAGTTTGGGGGAAGATACGCAGTATTTT. Protein sequence: CASSLGEDTQYF.